A single sample gave rise to the 16 T cell receptor beta chains below, sequenced in a study of cytomegalovirus exposure and HLA in healthy donors. The table came from immunoSEQ multiplex PCR; TCRdb's copy has only in-frame clones and leaves some out. The sample lists approximately 190,000 clones; roughly 82% were seen once. Specimen: PBMCs. Every receptor here comes from a woman aged 25 to 39 in good health and CMV-seropositive.

This clone was seen just once. V and J are TRBV5-6 and TRBJ2-4; TRBD1 matches at 8 bases. Germline V CDR1 and CDR2: SGHDT, YYEEEE. This CDR3 region has 15 residues. V trimming: 3 bases; J trimming: 6 bases; junction bases outside the gene matches: 8. CDR3 DNA sequence: TGTGCCAGCAGCTCTACAGGGGGGCCTGTAAACATTCAGTACTTC. Translating it yields CASSSTGGPVNIQYF.

This clone was counted at least ten times. This chain connects TRBV11-1 to TRBJ1-1; the D gene is possibly TRBD1 (5 bases). Germline CDR1 is SGHAT and CDR2 is FQDESV (reference sequence). V was trimmed by 6 bases and J by 4 bases, leaving 15 bases between them. The CDR3 has 14 residues. CDR3 region: CASRWIAGRTEAFF. The CDR3 DNA reads TGTGCCAGCAGGTGGATTGCAGGGCGCACTGAAGCTTTCTTT.

The rearrangement links TRBV5-1 to TRBJ2-7; TRBD2 agrees at 7 bases. Germline CDR1 and CDR2: SGHRS and YFSETQ. J lost 2 bases, V lost 0 bases, and 8 bases had no gene match. This CDR3 region has 16 residues. CDR3 region: CASSLDLREIAYEQYF. The CDR3 DNA follows: TGCGCCAGCAGCTTGGACCTGCGGGAGATTGCCTACGAGCAGTACTTC.

The chain employs TRBV19 and TRBJ2-7, with 13 bases matching TRBD2. Germline V gene lookup returns CDR1 LNHDA and CDR2 SQIVND (reference sequence). The CDR3 consists of 17 residues. Germline trimming cut 5 bases from V and 2 bases from J; bases unmatched to any gene: 9. The DNA of the CDR3 is TGTGCCAGTAGTCCGCAGGGGACTAGCGGGGCCCCCTACGAGCAGTACTTC. Protein: CASSPQGTSGAPYEQYF.

The J gene is TRBJ1-1, the V gene TRBV18; D gene uncertain. The V gene lost 1 base and the J gene lost 1 base, with 10 bases spanning the gap. The CDR3 runs to 15 residues. Per germline, CDR1 KGHSH and CDR2 LQKENI. Written as DNA, the CDR3 is TGTGCCAGCTCACCACAATTGGACTGGAACACTGAAGCTTTCTTT. Amino acids: CASSPQLDWNTEAFF.

This chain joins TRBV6-1 and TRBJ1-1; possible D gene TRBD1, 5 bases. CDR1 is MNHNS, CDR2 SASEGT, per germline. Trimming shortened V by 7 bases and J by 0 bases, and 12 bases separated the two germline ends. CDR3 length equals 14 residues. The CDR3: CASTRQLVNTEAFF. CDR3 DNA: TGTGCCAGCACCCGACAGCTGGTGAACACTGAAGCTTTCTTT.

The V and J genes are TRBV7-3 and TRBJ2-1, with D possibly being TRBD2 (6 bases). The CDR3 loop spans 15 amino acids. Germline lookup yields CDR1 SGHTA and CDR2 FQGTGA. The V and J ends lost 6 bases and 0 bases respectively, with 12 bases between them. The CDR3 loop is CASSSGGVSYNEQFF. Written as DNA, the CDR3 is TGTGCCAGCAGTAGCGGCGGAGTCTCCTACAATGAGCAGTTCTTC. Variable domain in full (rest from reference TRBV7-3 and TRBJ2-1): GAGVSQTPSNKVTEKGKYVELRCDPISGHTALYWYRQSLGQGPEFLIYFQGTGAADDSGLPNDRFFAVRPEGSVSTLKIQRTERGDSAVYLCASSSGGVSYNEQFFGPGTRLTVL.

The chain couples TRBV7-2 to TRBJ2-7; 7 bases are a match to TRBD1. Trimming removed 5 bases from V and 4 bases from J; junction bases left unmatched: 11. The length of the CDR3 is 15 residues. CDR1 is SGHTA, CDR2 FQGNSA, per germline. CDR3 amino acids: CASSIRTGSRYEQYF. The CDR3 nucleotides read TGTGCCAGCAGCATACGGACAGGCTCAAGGTACGAGCAGTACTTC. Variable domain in full (rest from reference TRBV7-2 and TRBJ2-7): GAGVSQSPSNKVTEKGKDVELRCDPISGHTALYWYRQSLGQGLEFLIYFQGNSAPDKSGLPSDRFSAERTGGSVSTLTIQRTQQEDSAVYLCASSIRTGSRYEQYFGPGTRLTVT.

V is TRBV2 and J is TRBJ1-1, with 7 bases matching TRBD1. The V and J ends lost 8 bases and 7 bases, in that order; junction bases with no gene match: 4. CDR3 size: 11 residues. Germline CDR1 is SNHLY and CDR2 is FYNNEI. The CDR3 coding sequence is TGTGCCAGCCAACAGGGGCGTGAAGCTTTCTTT. Translation: CASQQGREAFF. The complete variable domain, with remaining parts taken from reference TRBV2 and TRBJ1-1, reads EPEVTQTPSHQVTQMGQEVILRCVPISNHLYFYWYRQILGQKVEFLVSFYNNEISEKSEIFDDQFSVERPDGSNFTLKIRSTKLEDSAMYFCASQQGREAFFGQGTRLTVV.

The gene calls are TRBV2 and TRBJ1-2; D might be TRBD1 (6 bases). Germline CDR1 SNHLY, CDR2 FYNNEI. CDR3 length: 12 residues. Trimming pared 4 bases from V and 8 bases from J, leaving 11 bases between. The CDR3 loop is CASSGQDRGYTF. CDR3 nucleotide sequence: TGTGCCAGCAGTGGACAGGACCGGGGCTACACCTTC.

This rearrangement joins TRBV7-3 to TRBJ1-5, with D tentatively TRBD1 (6 bases). This CDR3 is 15 amino acids long. The germline V gene encodes CDR1 SGHTA and CDR2 FQGTGA. V lost 3 bases and J 2 bases, leaving 11 bases between the germline ends. In DNA, the CDR3 is TGTGCCAGCAGCTTGGGGCCAGGGGGCAATCAGCCCCAGCATTTT. Translation gives CASSLGPGGNQPQHF.

This clone was counted between two and nine times. The V gene is TRBV19, the J gene TRBJ1-2; D is perhaps TRBD1 (5 bases). CDR1 is LNHDA, CDR2 SQIVND, per germline (reference sequence). V was pared by 4 bases and J by 2 bases, with 11 bases between. This CDR3 is 14 amino acids long. CDR3 nucleotides: TGTGCCAGTAGTACAGGGCTTGGAAACTATGGCTACACCTTC. Residues: CASSTGLGNYGYTF. The full variable domain, its missing parts supplied by reference TRBV19 and TRBJ1-2, is DGGITQSPKYLFRKEGQNVTLSCEQNLNHDAMYWYRQDPGQGLRLIYYSQIVNDFQKGDIAEGYSVSREKKESFPLTVTSAQKNPTAFYLCASSTGLGNYGYTFGSGTRLTVV.

This chain uses TRBV29-1 with TRBJ2-7; 8 positions agree with TRBD2. This CDR3 contains 11 residues. Germline V gene sequence: CDR1 SQVTM, CDR2 ANQGSEA. With V trimmed by 6 bases and J by 6 bases, 4 bases remained unmatched. The CDR3 loop reads CSVLAGREQYF. In DNA, the CDR3 is TGCAGCGTCCTAGCGGGCCGCGAGCAGTACTTC.

The J gene is TRBJ1-2, the V gene TRBV6-1; maybe TRBD1 (5 bases). Deletions cut 3 bases from V and 1 base from J, with 6 bases between. The CDR3 length is 13 residues. Germline V lookup: CDR1 MNHNS, CDR2 SASEGT. The CDR3 DNA reads TGTGCCAGCAGTGAGGGGGGTAACTATGGCTACACCTTC. This translates into CASSEGGNYGYTF.

This chain joins TRBV29-1 and TRBJ2-2; 12 nucleotides agree with TRBD2. The V segment lost 2 bases and the J segment 8 bases; nucleotides outside the gene matches: 12. Germline assignment: CDR1 SQVTM and CDR2 ANQGSEA. The CDR3 sequence is 17 residues long. DNA for the CDR3: TGCAGCGTTGAATTCGGACTAGCGGGATCTGTTGGGGGGGAGCTGTTTTTT. Its protein product is CSVEFGLAGSVGGELFF.

The chain carries TRBV6-5 and TRBJ1-2; maybe TRBD1 (5 bases). The CDR3 is made up of 14 amino acids. The V gene's germline CDR1 is MNHEY and CDR2 SVGAGI. V lost 4 bases and J lost 5, with 14 bases in between. As DNA, the CDR3 is TGTGCCAGCAGTTCCCCGACAGTAAGATATGGCTACACCTTC. Protein sequence: CASSSPTVRYGYTF.